This T cell receptor (beta chain) appears in the sequencing data of a study of CD8 T cells in Susac syndrome. Study as a whole: Patients with Susac syndrome were therapy-naive, treated with corticosteroids, or treated with intravenous immunoglobulin alone when blood was collected.

High-throughput TCR beta sequencing covered peripheral CD8+ and CD4+ T cells. CDR3 size: 16 residues. Trimming left V 5 bases short and J 0 bases short, with 15 bases between. The germline V gene encodes CDR1 LGHDT and CDR2 YNNKEL (reference sequence). RNA was extracted with the RNeasy kit, and a quantity of about 0.5 to 1 ug was reverse transcribed using random hexamers. Each CDR3 protein is one row after TCRdb ran MiXCR on the immunoSEQ multiplex PCR reads. The table includes roughly 200,000 distinct CDR3 sequences, around nine tenths detected once. The sample taken for sequencing was CD4+ T cells from PBMCs. The clonotype originates from a human donor with Susac syndrome. The genes are TRBV3-1 and TRBJ2-3, with D perhaps matching TRBD2 (6 bases). CDR3 nucleotide sequence: TGTGCCAGCAGCGGCCAGTTGGCGGGGAGCACAGATACGCAGTATTTT. Its protein product is CASSGQLAGSTDTQYF.